This T cell receptor (beta chain) was recovered during a study of blood T cells in healthy people across ages. A second roughly 6 to 12 cycle PCR used barcoded and J-beta primers. Each cDNA was tagged by a template-switch adaptor containing 12 random nucleotides. Each CDR3 protein is one row after TCRdb ran MiXCR on the 5' RACE reads. Of about 1.6 million distinct CDR3 sequences listed, roughly 30% were seen once; the top ten hold roughly 10%. A remark on this clonotype: What it binds is unknown.

General observations from the study: A conclusive naive versus antigen-experienced comparison was prevented by the unsorted PBMCs. CMV status of donors was unknown, possibly confounding expanded clonotype changes. Diversity figures based on one million T cells were deemed too low.

The sample comprised blood. This sequence was found in a woman aged 25 to 45 in good health.

The CDR3 DNA sequence: TGTGCCAGCAGCCAAGTGGTACAGGGGTTAAGGGCTGAAGCTTTCTTT. Residues: CASSQVVQGLRAEAFF. The chain employs TRBV14 and TRBJ1-1; TRBD1 agrees at 7 bases. Germline V gives CDR1 SGHDN, CDR2 FVKESK. CDR3 length equals 16 residues. V lost 1 base and J lost 6; bases outside the gene matches: 11.